This record looks at one T cell receptor (beta chain) sequence and its context. Its antigen remains unknown. Primers used in a second PCR of about 6 to 11 cycles were a sample-barcoded 5' primer and a J-beta primer mix. TCRdb re-called the 5' RACE reads through MiXCR, storing one row per CDR3 protein. This table has roughly 860,000 distinct CDR3 sequences, about 59% appearing once. The data stem from a study of blood T cells in healthy people across ages. Study overall: Capturing about one barcoded beta molecule per two T cells was achieved by template switching.

Donors were healthy Caucasian individuals from Russia aged about 6 to 90. General study results and limits: Naive T cell percentage strongly correlated with TCR beta diversity. Roughly linear age-related decline in beta diversity appeared, significant by age roughly 40.

Per germline, CDR1 SQVTM and CDR2 ANQGSEA. This CDR3 has 16 amino acids. V gene TRBV29-1 combines with J gene TRBJ2-1; D might be TRBD2 (6 bases). Gene TRBJ2-7 matches the end of the DNA better, so the J call may be wrong. Specimen: blood. The receptor was derived from a man aged 25 to 40 in good health. CDR3 nucleotide sequence: TGCAGCGTTGAAGGGACCCGGGACTCCTACGAATACGAGCAGTACTTC. Its protein is CSVEGTRDSYEYEQYF.